These 8 T cell receptor beta chains were sequenced from one sample in a study of T cells in Graves' hyperthyroidism and ophthalmopathy (dated by TCRdb to between 2018 and 2021). Libraries came from multiplex PCR. The run used an Illumina HiSeq 2000. Amplification of TCR beta CDR3 regions was carried out from RNA transcripts. The TCR CDR3 was subjected to a first round of RT-PCR using the HTBI primer set and the Qiagen OneStep RT-PCR kit. Using fastp trimming at Q25 and MiXCR clonotype assembly, TCRdb reanalyzed the public sequencing data and kept in-frame beta chains. Merged by CDR3 protein, the rows form single entries marked with the most common genes and DNA. Present in this sample are around 440,000 distinct CDR3 sequences, approximately 15% of which were seen just once. Roughly 7.4% of the sample is in the top ten clones. The sample taken for sequencing was blood. The source of these receptors is a young woman with Graves' hyperthyroidism.

In this sample, this clonotype turned up many times. V usage is TRBV2 and J usage is TRBJ1-5; maybe TRBD1 (6 bases). CDR3 length equals 16 residues. The germline V gene encodes CDR1 SNHLY and CDR2 FYNNEI. Trimming shortened V by 7 bases and J by 1 base, and 17 bases separated the two germline ends. CDR3 sequence: CASKSDSQGSNQPQHF. CDR3 nucleotide sequence: TGTGCCAGCAAAAGCGACAGCCAGGGGAGCAATCAGCCCCAGCATTTT. The variable domain in full, completed from reference TRBV2 and TRBJ1-5, reads EPEVTQTPSHQVTQMGQEVILRCVPISNHLYFYWYRQILGQKVEFLVSFYNNEISEKSEIFDDQFSVERPDGSNFTLKIRSTKLEDSAMYFCASKSDSQGSNQPQHFGDGTRLSIL.

This clonotype has a count of ten or more. The V call is TRBV6-2 or TRBV6-3, the J call TRBJ2-5; TRBD2 agrees at 10 bases. CDR1 MNHEY and CDR2 SVGEGT come from the germline V gene. This CDR3 comprises 15 residues. J gave up 5 bases and V 7 bases, and 10 bases lay outside the gene matches. In DNA, the CDR3 is TGTGCCAGCACCTACAGCGGGGGGGCCGGGGAGACCCAGTACTTC. The encoded protein is CASTYSGGAGETQYF.

This clonotype appeared a few times. V gene TRBV19 combines with J gene TRBJ1-6; 8 nucleotides align to TRBD1. CDR3 length: 16 residues. Germline V gives CDR1 LNHDA, CDR2 SQIVND (reference sequence). V lost 7 bases and J lost 7; bases outside the gene matches: 12. The DNA for the CDR3 is TGTGCCAGTACCCGGGGGAAGGACAGGGCAAATTCACCCCTCCACTTT. Its protein is CASTRGKDRANSPLHF.

This clonotype was detected only a few times. V usage is TRBV14 and J usage is TRBJ2-1, with TRBD1 identical over 11 bases. CDR1 is SGHDN, CDR2 FVKESK, per germline. CDR3 length: 15 amino acids. The ends lost 0 bases at V and 7 bases at J; junction bases unmatched: 2. CDR3 bases: TGTGCCAGCAGCCAAGAGGGACAGGGGGAAAATGAGCAGTTCTTC. Protein sequence: CASSQEGQGENEQFF. The variable domain in full, with the rest retrieved from reference TRBV14 and TRBJ2-1, is EAGVTQFPSHSVIEKGQTVTLRCDPISGHDNLYWYRRVMGKEIKFLLHFVKESKQDESGMPNNRFLAERTGGTYSTLKVQPAELEDSGVYFCASSQEGQGENEQFFGPGTRLTVL.

Turning to this clonotype: A read error may be the cause here, since a much bigger clone is one base away. The chain recombines TRBV11-3 with TRBJ1-6; 9 bases match TRBD1. This CDR3 spans 15 amino acids. CDR1 is SGHNT and CDR2 is YENEEA in the germline V gene. The CDR3 here is CASSVEDRGNSPLYF. In DNA form, the CDR3 reads TGTGCCAGCAGCGTTGAGGACAGGGGCAATTCACCCCTCTACTTT.

The V and J genes are TRBV12-3 or TRBV12-4 and TRBJ2-3; TRBD2 aligns across 12 bases. This CDR3 is built from 16 residues. V was clipped by 3 bases and J by 5 bases; unmatched bases: 6. The CDR3 DNA is TGTGCCAGCAGTTTTGCTAGCGGGGGGGCGGGAGATACGCAGTATTTT. It specifies CASSFASGGAGDTQYF.

This clonotype came up many times. This chain joins TRBV9 and TRBJ2-1; maybe TRBD2 (5 bases). Germline V CDR1 and CDR2: SGDLS, YYNGEE. Trimming took off 2 bases at V and 6 bases at J, with 12 bases between the two ends. The CDR3 has 14 residues. The CDR3 loop is CASSVLTAGNEQFF. The CDR3 DNA follows: TGTGCCAGCAGCGTGCTAACTGCGGGCAATGAGCAGTTCTTC.

There are many counts of this clonotype. The V call is TRBV28, the J call TRBJ2-5; TRBD1 matches at 11 bases. This CDR3 contains 15 residues. With V trimmed by 8 bases and J by 4 bases, 9 bases remained unmatched. The germline gives CDR1 MDHEN, CDR2 SYDVKM. DNA for the CDR3: TGTGCCAGCCTCGAACGGACAGGGGGCGGAGAGACCCAGTACTTC. It codes for CASLERTGGGETQYF.